This T cell receptor (beta chain) was captured by sequencing in a study of T-cell memory formation after mild COVID-19. Study-level background: Largely donor-specific sequence clusters came from a couple of donors. Study outcomes and limitations: Whether second-wave clones peaking at day 37 were SARS-CoV-2 specific went unconfirmed.

Germline V CDR1 and CDR2: MNHEY, SVGAGI. The CDR3 extends over 13 amino acids. The germline V and J ends were trimmed by 0 bases and 4 bases, with 7 bases remaining between them. As concerns this clonotype: Its antigen is undetermined.

TCRdb analysed the 5' RACE reads with MiXCR anew, one entry per CDR3 protein. The sample comprises roughly 350,000 distinct CDR3 sequences, around 15% of which are singletons, and 22% rests with the top ten. The clonotype originates from a man aged 18 to 29 who had mild COVID-19 (a few samples of this study predate the infection). Cell type and time point are not known. The chain recombines TRBV6-5 with TRBJ2-7; D is unclear. The sample comprised PBMCs or a T cell subset sorted from them (not recorded which). In DNA form, the CDR3 reads TGTGCCAGCAGTTACTCTTCTGTTTACGAGCAGTACTTC. Protein: CASSYSSVYEQYF.